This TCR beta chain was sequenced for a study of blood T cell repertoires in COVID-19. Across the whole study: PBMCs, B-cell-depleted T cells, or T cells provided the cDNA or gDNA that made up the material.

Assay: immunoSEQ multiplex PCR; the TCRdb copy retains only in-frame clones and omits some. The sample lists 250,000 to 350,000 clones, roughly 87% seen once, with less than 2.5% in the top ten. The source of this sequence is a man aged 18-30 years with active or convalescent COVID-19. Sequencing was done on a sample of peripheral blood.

Here the CDR3 DNA reads TGTGCCACCAGCAGAGATTCTAGAAGGTCCTACAATGAGCAGTTCTTC. This sequence encodes CATSRDSRRSYNEQFF. The chain couples TRBV15 to TRBJ2-1; D is unclear. This CDR3 has 16 amino acids. CDR1 and CDR2 from the germline V gene are LNHNV and YYDKDF (reference sequence). V shed 0 bases and J shed 1 base, with 10 bases lying between them. The variable domain in full, completed from reference TRBV15 and TRBJ2-1, reads DAMVIQNPRYQVTQFGKPVTLSCSQTLNHNVMYWYQQKSSQAPKLLFHYYDKDFNNEADTPDNFQSRRPNTSFCFLDIRSPGLGDTAMYLCATSRDSRRSYNEQFFGPGTRLTVL.